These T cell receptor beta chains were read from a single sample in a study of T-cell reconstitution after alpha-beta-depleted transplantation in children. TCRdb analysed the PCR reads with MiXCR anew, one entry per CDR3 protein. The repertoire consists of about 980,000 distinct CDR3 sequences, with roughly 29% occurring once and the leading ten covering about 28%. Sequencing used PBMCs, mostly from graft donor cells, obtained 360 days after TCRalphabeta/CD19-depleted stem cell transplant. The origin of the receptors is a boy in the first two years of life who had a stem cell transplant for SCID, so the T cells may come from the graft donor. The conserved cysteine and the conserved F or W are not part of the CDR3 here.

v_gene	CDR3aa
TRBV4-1	ASSQDRGYNEQF
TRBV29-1	SVGRGHGTGELF
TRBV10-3	AISESAVVKANIQY
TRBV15	ATSRVPGQGTTYYGYT
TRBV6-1	ASSAAGTGSYDYT
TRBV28	ASTDYGASYEQY
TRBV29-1	SVDSGQTETQY
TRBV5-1	ASSLKVNTEAF
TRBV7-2	ASSLGARDYEQY
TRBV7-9	ASSYGGGQGAYNEQF
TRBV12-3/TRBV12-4	ASSSGTVHNEQF
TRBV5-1	ASSLRQGNNEQF
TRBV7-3	ASSLERPLGAGRTGELF
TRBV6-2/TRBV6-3	ASSSTPMTGHEQY
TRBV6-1	ASSEAGVFSTDTQY
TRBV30	AWSIDSNQPQH
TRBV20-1	SARPHRGRVEKLF
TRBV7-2	ASSARSAGELF